Listed here are 18 T cell receptor beta chains from one sample, sequenced in a study of blood T cell repertoires in COVID-19. The table came from immunoSEQ multiplex PCR; TCRdb's copy has only in-frame clones and leaves some out. The table has 200,000 to 300,000 clones, over 70% seen once. Sequenced input: PBMCs or T cells enriched from blood (not recorded which). The receptor source for this set is a woman between 40 and 55 years old who had been exposed to COVID-19.

The V and J genes are TRBV30 and TRBJ2-3, with 7 bases aligning to TRBD1. CDR3 length: 13 amino acids. The J segment lost 5 bases and the V segment lost 4 bases, leaving 6 bases of the junction unmatched. Germline CDR1 and CDR2: GTSNPN and SVGIG (reference sequence). The CDR3 loop is CAWTAGGGDTQYF. DNA of the CDR3: TGTGCCTGGACCGCAGGGGGTGGAGATACGCAGTATTTT.

CDR3 protein: CASSLGSSGGPHQETQYF. CDR3 coding DNA: TGTGCCAGCAGCTTAGGGTCTAGCGGGGGACCACACCAAGAGACCCAGTACTTC. This rearrangement joins TRBV11-2 to TRBJ2-5; 10 bases agree with TRBD2. V trimming: 1 base; J trimming: 0 bases; junction bases outside the gene matches: 8. Germline assignment: CDR1 SGHAT and CDR2 FQNNGV. The CDR3 contains 18 residues.

The chain has TRBV6-8 and TRBJ2-7; 7 nucleotides agree with TRBD1. The CDR3 totals 14 residues. Germline CDR1 and CDR2: MNHGY and SAAAGT. J was trimmed by 0 bases and V by 10 bases; bases with no gene match: 9. Here the CDR3 reads CATSPGTVSYEQYF. As DNA, the CDR3 is TGTGCCACTTCGCCTGGGACAGTCTCCTACGAGCAGTACTTC.

The rearrangement uses TRBV19 and TRBJ2-1, with D possibly matching TRBD2 (6 bases). The germline V and J ends were trimmed by 1 base and 3 bases, with 10 bases remaining between them. This CDR3 has 15 amino acids. Germline CDR1 is LNHDA and CDR2 is SQIVND (reference sequence). This chain's CDR3 is CASSIGAGIYNEQFF. The CDR3 nucleotides read TGTGCCAGTAGTATAGGGGCGGGAATCTACAATGAGCAGTTCTTC.

The chain joins TRBV30 to TRBJ1-2; perhaps TRBD1 as D (5 bases). This CDR3 is 13 amino acids long. The germline V gene encodes CDR1 GTSNPN and CDR2 SVGIG (reference sequence). Trimming left V 4 bases short and J 3 bases short, with 12 bases between. The chain's CDR3 is CAWTHRDYYGYTF. In DNA, the CDR3 is TGTGCCTGGACCCACCGGGACTACTATGGCTACACCTTC.

DNA for the CDR3: TGCGCCAGCAGCCTTTCCTCCGGGACAGGGAAGGGAAACACCATATATTTT. This encodes CASSLSSGTGKGNTIYF. V usage is TRBV4-1 and J usage is TRBJ1-3, with 9 bases lining up with TRBD1. CDR1 is MGHRA, CDR2 YSYEKL, per germline. The junction had 11 bases not matched to a gene; V was cut back by 4 bases and J by 4 bases. This CDR3 contains 17 residues.

This clone has only one observation. This sequence joins TRBV6-2 or TRBV6-3 and TRBJ2-7; 9 bases are shared with TRBD1. The trim removed 5 bases at V and 2 bases at J, leaving 4 bases unmatched. The CDR3 is 14 amino acids. Germline CDR1 and CDR2: MNHEY and SVGEGT. The CDR3 region is CASSPRTGAYEQYF. CDR3 DNA sequence: TGTGCCAGCAGTCCAAGGACAGGGGCCTACGAGCAGTACTTC.

The rearrangement uses TRBV4-3 and TRBJ2-4, with D possibly TRBD1 on 6 matching bases. Trimming took off 0 bases at V and 6 bases at J, with 6 bases between the two ends. This CDR3 comprises 13 residues. CDR1 is LGHNA and CDR2 is YSLEER in the germline V gene. The CDR3 nucleotides read TGCGCCAGCAGCCAAGAAGGGGGAAACATTCAGTACTTC. Its protein product is CASSQEGGNIQYF.

The chain joins TRBV24-1 to TRBJ1-5, with TRBD1 identical over 10 bases. Per germline, CDR1 KGHDR and CDR2 SFDVKD. The CDR3 is 18 amino acids. J gave up 2 bases and V 4 bases, and 10 bases lay outside the gene matches. The CDR3 coding sequence is TGTGCCACCAGTGACCCTCGGGACAGGGGAAATGGCAATCAGCCCCAGCATTTT. It encodes CATSDPRDRGNGNQPQHF.

V and J are TRBV7-9 and TRBJ2-7; the match to TRBD2 covers 10 bases. J gave up 2 bases and V 6 bases, and 10 bases lay outside the gene matches. The CDR3 consists of 16 residues. Germline V gene sequence: CDR1 SEHNR, CDR2 FQNEAQ (reference sequence). The CDR3 reads CASSFQAAGGPYEQYF. CDR3 DNA sequence: TGTGCCAGCAGTTTTCAGGCAGCGGGGGGGCCCTACGAGCAGTACTTC.

This sequence joins TRBV28 and TRBJ1-2, with TRBD1 as a possible D gene (6 bases). Germline V gene lookup returns CDR1 MDHEN and CDR2 SYDVKM. Trimming cost V 5 bases and J 8 bases, with 18 bases left between them. This CDR3 is 14 amino acids long. CDR3 region: CASSPADRYEGYTF. CDR3 coding DNA: TGTGCCAGCAGTCCCGCTGACAGGTACGAAGGCTACACCTTC.

This rearrangement joins TRBV28 to TRBJ2-3; TRBD2 is a possible D gene (6 bases). CDR3 length: 16 residues. V was cut by 3 bases and J by 9 bases, with 22 bases left in between. In germline, CDR1 is MDHEN, CDR2 SYDVKM. As DNA, the CDR3 is TGTGCCAGCAGTTTCGGGGGACCGTCCCTAACGGACACGCAGTATTTT. Translated: CASSFGGPSLTDTQYF.

The V gene is TRBV11-2, the J gene TRBJ1-1, with D perhaps TRBD1 (6 bases). Deletions cut 5 bases from V and 1 base from J, with 14 bases between. CDR1 is SGHAT and CDR2 is FQNNGV in the germline V gene. The length of the CDR3 is 15 residues. In nucleotides, the CDR3 is TGTGCCAGCAGCACTCTCAGGGGAGCGAACACTGAAGCTTTCTTT. This codes for CASSTLRGANTEAFF.

The rearrangement joins TRBV7-2 to TRBJ1-5; weak D call: TRBD1 (5 bases). V shed 1 base and J shed 2 bases, with 12 bases lying between them. Germline V gene lookup returns CDR1 SGHTA and CDR2 FQGNSA. CDR3 length: 16 residues. CDR3 nucleotides: TGTGCCAGCAGCTTAGGTTGGGGCGGAGGCAATCAGCCCCAGCATTTT. The encoded protein is CASSLGWGGGNQPQHF.

This sequence joins TRBV3-1 (or the pseudogene TRBV3-2) and TRBJ2-1; TRBD2 is a possible D gene (7 bases). The V end lost 0 bases, the J end lost 7 bases, and 25 bases lay between the germline ends. This CDR3 is built from 19 residues. The germline CDR1 and CDR2 sequences are LGHDT and YNNKEL (reference sequence). In DNA form, the CDR3 reads TGTGCCAGCAGCCAAGACCACCTAATAGGGGGGACTACGACAAATGAGCAGTTCTTC. Encoded protein: CASSQDHLIGGTTTNEQFF.

This chain links TRBV6-5 with TRBJ1-1; no clear D gene. Trimming stripped 8 bases from V and 0 bases from J, with 10 bases between. There are 13 residues in the CDR3. The germline V gene has CDR1 MNHEY and CDR2 SVGAGI. In DNA form, the CDR3 reads TGTGCCAGCCTTGGACTGATGAACACTGAAGCTTTCTTT. Encoded protein: CASLGLMNTEAFF.

This chain links TRBV2 with TRBJ1-3; 11 bases are a match to TRBD1. The CDR3 totals 18 residues. Germline CDR1 SNHLY, CDR2 FYNNEI. J was trimmed by 1 base and V by 2 bases; bases with no gene match: 7. The chain's CDR3 is CASSEWGTGGISGNTIYF. CDR3 in DNA: TGTGCCAGCAGTGAATGGGGGACAGGGGGAATTTCTGGAAACACCATATATTTT.

The chain uses TRBV29-1 and TRBJ2-5; D perhaps matches TRBD2 (6 bases). The CDR3 has 15 amino acids. The V and J ends lost 4 bases and 1 base respectively, with 16 bases between them. The germline V gene encodes CDR1 SQVTM and CDR2 ANQGSEA. CDR3 loop: CSVAAGSGFQETQYF. CDR3 in DNA: TGCAGCGTTGCAGCGGGTAGCGGATTCCAAGAGACCCAGTACTTC.